The source of this T cell receptor (beta chain) is a study of patients and donors after allogeneic stem cell transplantation. TCRdb redid the calling of the RT-PCR reads with MiXCR, one entry per CDR3 protein. The sample carries about 960,000 distinct CDR3 sequences, approximately 18% recorded once. The ends lost 0 bases at V and 4 bases at J; junction bases unmatched: 3. Germline V CDR1 and CDR2: LNHNV, YYDKDF (reference sequence). CDR3 length: 15 amino acids. This chain links TRBV15 with TRBJ1-2; 9 positions match TRBD1. Sequenced input: blood, either unsorted or a sorted T cell fraction (not recorded which). The source of this sequence is a human donor who was either an allogeneic HSCT recipient or a stem cell or donor lymphocyte infusion donor (not recorded which). It is not recorded whose cells these are; they may come from a transplant donor. As DNA, the CDR3 is TGTGCCACCAGCAGAGAACCGGGACAGGGCTATGGCTACACCTTC. Its translation is CATSREPGQGYGYTF.